This T cell receptor (beta chain) was observed in a study of blood T cell repertoires in COVID-19. Per germline, CDR1 MRHNA and CDR2 SNTAGT. With 0 bases removed from V and 6 bases from J, the gap between germline ends came to 12 bases. CDR3 length: 15 residues. Using immunoSEQ multiplex PCR, the repertoire was profiled, and TCRdb retains in-frame clones only, with some absent. The sample yields 150,000 to 200,000 clones, roughly nine tenths seen once. The sequence was collected from a man aged 65-85 years with active or convalescent COVID-19. The chain joins TRBV6-4 to TRBJ1-3; D may be TRBD1 (5 bases). The source material was peripheral blood. The chain's CDR3 is CASSDSGQGVNTIYF. For the CDR3, the DNA is TGTGCCAGCAGTGACTCAGGGCAGGGCGTAAACACCATATATTTT.